A single TCR beta chain is shown here with its context. The target antigen is unknown. MiXCR, applied by TCRdb to the reads, yields one record per CDR3 protein. The sample comprises some 38,000 distinct CDR3 sequences, roughly half of which are singletons, and roughly 90% rests with the top ten. This CDR3 is 15 amino acids long. Germline trimming cut 3 bases from V and 1 base from J; bases unmatched to any gene: 6. CDR1 MNHNS and CDR2 SASEGT come from the germline V gene. The data were obtained in a study of T cell repertoires in cytomegalovirus infection. Study details: HLA-B-restricted CMV epitopes that are well studied were used alongside recently identified HLA-C-restricted ones. Whole-study findings and limits: In two of eight donors, the top clonotype was HLA-C-restricted CMV-specific. Public TCR beta family frequency separated CMV-and-HLA carriers, including in an independent cohort.

The source was CD8+ T cells from cultured PBMCs, collected from culture after CMV antigen stimulation. The rearrangement joins TRBV6-1 to TRBJ2-7, with 7 bases lining up with TRBD1. The clonotype comes from a human donor in good health (CMV status not recorded). Some clones in this sample may be carry-over from other donors' samples. The CDR3 region is CASSEMGQPSYEQYF. CDR3 nucleotide sequence: TGTGCCAGCAGTGAGATGGGACAGCCATCCTACGAGCAGTACTTC.